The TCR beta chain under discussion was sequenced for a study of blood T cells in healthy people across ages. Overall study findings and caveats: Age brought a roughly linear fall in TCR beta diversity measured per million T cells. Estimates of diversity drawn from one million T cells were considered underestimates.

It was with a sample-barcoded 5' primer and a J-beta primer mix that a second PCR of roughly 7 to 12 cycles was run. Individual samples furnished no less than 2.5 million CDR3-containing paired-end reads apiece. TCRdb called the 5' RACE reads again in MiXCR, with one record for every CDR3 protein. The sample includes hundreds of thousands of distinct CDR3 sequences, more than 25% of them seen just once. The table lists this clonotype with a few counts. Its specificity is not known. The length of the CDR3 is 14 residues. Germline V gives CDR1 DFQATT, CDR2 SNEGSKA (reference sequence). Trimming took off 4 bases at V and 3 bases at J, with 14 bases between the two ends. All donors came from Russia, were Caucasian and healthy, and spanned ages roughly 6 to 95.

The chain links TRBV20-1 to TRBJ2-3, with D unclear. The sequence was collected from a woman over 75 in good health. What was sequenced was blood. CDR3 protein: CSAIIIRQTDTQYF. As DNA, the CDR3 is TGCAGTGCTATTATTATTAGGCAAACAGATACGCAGTATTTT.